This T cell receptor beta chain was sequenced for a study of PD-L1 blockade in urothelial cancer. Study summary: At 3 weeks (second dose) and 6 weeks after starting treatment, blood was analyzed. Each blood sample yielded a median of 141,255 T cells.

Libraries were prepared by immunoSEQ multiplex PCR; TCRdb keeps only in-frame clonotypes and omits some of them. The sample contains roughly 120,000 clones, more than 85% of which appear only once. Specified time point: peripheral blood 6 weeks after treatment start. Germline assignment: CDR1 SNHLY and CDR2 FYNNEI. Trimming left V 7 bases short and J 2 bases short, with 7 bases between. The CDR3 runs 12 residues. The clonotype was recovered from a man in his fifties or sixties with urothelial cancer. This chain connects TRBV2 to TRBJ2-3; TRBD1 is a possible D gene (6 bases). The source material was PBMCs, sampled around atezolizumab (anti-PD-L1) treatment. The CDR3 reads CASTGDTDTQYF. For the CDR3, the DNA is TGTGCCAGCACAGGGGACACAGATACGCAGTATTTT. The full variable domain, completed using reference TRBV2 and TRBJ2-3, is EPEVTQTPSHQVTQMGQEVILRCVPISNHLYFYWYRQILGQKVEFLVSFYNNEISEKSEIFDDQFSVERPDGSNFTLKIRSTKLEDSAMYFCASTGDTDTQYFGPGTRLTVL.